This T cell receptor (beta chain) stems from a study of control samples from healthy donors and cancer patients. CDR1 and CDR2 (germline): GTSNPN, SVGIG (reference sequence). There are 13 residues in the CDR3. Trimming took 5 bases from V and 7 from J, leaving 17 bases between them. Assay: immunoSEQ multiplex PCR; the TCRdb copy retains only in-frame clones and omits some. The sample includes about 110,000 clones, 82% seen only once; the top ten take approximately 7%. The chain recombines TRBV30 with TRBJ2-5; TRBD2 is a possible D gene (6 bases). Material: blood. The TCR was taken from a man between 18 and 29 years old in good health. The CDR3 loop is CAWGAGGSGTQYF. As DNA, the CDR3 is TGTGCCTGGGGGGCTGGAGGGTCGGGGACCCAGTACTTC.